The next 30 T cell receptor beta chains were all read from a single sample in a study of cytomegalovirus exposure and HLA in healthy donors. In the PCR, 60 Vbeta and 13 Jbeta primers were used. The protocol was immunoSEQ multiplex PCR, while the TCRdb copy is restricted to in-frame clones and leaves out a portion. The sample has some 80,000 clones; approximately 80% are singletons. Sequences were obtained from PBMCs. The receptors originated from a man in his forties in good health and CMV-seronegative.

The V gene is TRBV18, the J gene TRBJ2-7; D uncertain. The V end lost 1 base, the J end lost 6 bases, and 7 bases lay between the germline ends. The CDR3 has 12 amino acids. The germline gives CDR1 KGHSH, CDR2 LQKENI. CDR3 region: CASSPRPPEQYF. The CDR3 nucleotides read TGTGCCAGCTCACCACGGCCCCCCGAGCAGTACTTC.

This chain connects TRBV7-3 to TRBJ2-1; weak D call: TRBD2 (5 bases). The V gene lost 3 bases and the J gene lost 7 bases, with 16 bases spanning the gap. Per the germline V gene, CDR1 is SGHTA and CDR2 is FQGTGA. This CDR3 contains 15 residues. The CDR3 DNA is TGTGCCAGCAGCTTGCGAACGGGGAATAGAAATGAGCAGTTCTTC. Its translation: CASSLRTGNRNEQFF.

V and J are TRBV7-9 and TRBJ2-5; TRBD1 agrees at 7 bases. The CDR3 consists of 15 residues. The trim removed 8 bases at V and 1 base at J, leaving 10 bases unmatched. Germline CDR1 reads SEHNR; CDR2 reads FQNEAQ (reference sequence). In DNA form, the CDR3 reads TGTGCCAGCTCTAAACTGACAGGGACCCAAGAGACCCAGTACTTC. Translating gives CASSKLTGTQETQYF.

The rearrangement joins TRBV7-3 to TRBJ1-1, with 8 bases lining up with TRBD1. The V gene end was trimmed by 4 bases and the J gene end by 4 bases; junction bases not matched to a gene: 2. The CDR3 spans 13 residues. CDR1 is SGHTA, CDR2 FQGTGA, per germline. The chain's CDR3 is CASSSGQGTEAFF. The DNA of the CDR3 is TGTGCCAGCAGCTCCGGACAGGGCACTGAAGCTTTCTTT.

V is TRBV4-1 and J is TRBJ1-1; 8 nucleotides agree with TRBD1. In germline, CDR1 is MGHRA, CDR2 YSYEKL. This CDR3 is 14 amino acids long. V dropped 4 bases and J dropped 6; count of bases not matched to a gene: 7. The CDR3 region is CASSPETGVAEAFF. The CDR3 region has the DNA TGCGCCAGCAGCCCCGAGACAGGGGTCGCTGAAGCTTTCTTT.

The V gene is TRBV30, the J gene TRBJ2-5, with TRBD2 as a possible D gene (7 bases). Deletions cut 5 bases from V and 4 bases from J, with 11 bases between. This CDR3 has 12 amino acids. The germline V gene encodes CDR1 GTSNPN and CDR2 SVGIG (reference sequence). The DNA of the CDR3 is TGTGCCTGGGAGGGGGGGTTAGAGACCCAGTACTTC. It is translated as CAWEGGLETQYF.

On this clone itself: Other DNA sequences from this sample encode an identical CDR3 as well. V and J are TRBV6-5 and TRBJ2-3; the D gene is possibly TRBD2 (7 bases). Germline loops: CDR1 MNHEY, CDR2 SVGAGI. With 4 bases removed from V and 6 bases from J, the gap between germline ends came to 17 bases. The CDR3 length is 15 residues. In DNA, the CDR3 is TGTGCCAGCAGTTTCCTCGGGGGGCCGGGGGATACGCAGTATTTT. Its translation: CASSFLGGPGDTQYF.

This clone was counted a few times. The chain combines TRBV5-4 with TRBJ2-6; 7 bases match TRBD1. From germline, CDR1 is SGHNT and CDR2 YYREEE (reference sequence). V was clipped by 1 base and J by 6 bases; unmatched bases: 4. The CDR3 contains 15 residues. CDR3 loop: CASSLRQGLANVLTF. CDR3 DNA sequence: TGTGCCAGCAGCTTGAGACAGGGCTTGGCCAACGTCCTGACTTTC.

V is TRBV7-2 and J is TRBJ2-3; the match to TRBD2 covers 12 bases. The length of the CDR3 is 15 residues. V lost 5 bases, J lost 5 bases, and 5 bases stayed unmatched. Germline CDR1 is SGHTA and CDR2 is FQGNSA. Here the CDR3 reads CASSPEGLAGDTQYF. In DNA, the CDR3 is TGTGCCAGCAGCCCCGAGGGACTAGCGGGAGATACGCAGTATTTT.

This chain links TRBV9 with TRBJ2-6, with a possible D match to TRBD1 (5 bases). Looked up from germline, CDR1 is SGDLS and CDR2 is YYNGEE. The CDR3 runs to 15 residues. V was shortened by 3 bases and J by 0 bases, with 7 bases between the two germline ends. The CDR3, as DNA: TGTGCCAGCAGCGGAGACAGCTCTGGGGCCAACGTCCTGACTTTC. Translating gives CASSGDSSGANVLTF.

The chain combines TRBV7-2 with TRBJ1-1, with D possibly being TRBD1 (6 bases). The CDR3 spans 15 residues. Germline V gives CDR1 SGHTA, CDR2 FQGNSA. V gave up 4 bases and J gave up 0 bases, with 12 bases separating them. This CDR3 reads CASSSNRAMNTEAFF. The CDR3 nucleotides read TGTGCCAGCAGCTCCAACAGGGCTATGAACACTGAAGCTTTCTTT.

The CDR3: CAEGLYNEQFF. The CDR3 DNA follows: TGTGCCGAGGGCCTCTACAATGAGCAGTTCTTC. The genes are TRBV30 and TRBJ2-1, with a weak D call TRBD2 (5 bases). The CDR3 covers 11 residues. From germline, CDR1 is GTSNPN and CDR2 SVGIG (reference sequence). The V end was cut by 8 bases, the J end by 3 bases, with 8 bases between.

This clone appeared a single time. The CDR3 DNA follows: TGTGCCAGCAGCTCGCCGGGGGGACACTATGGCTACACCTTC. Residues: CASSSPGGHYGYTF. V gene TRBV11-1 combines with J gene TRBJ1-2; maybe TRBD1 (5 bases). The germline V gene has CDR1 SGHAT and CDR2 FQDESV (reference sequence). There are 14 residues in the CDR3. V lost 4 bases, J lost 3 bases, and 12 bases lay in between. The full variable domain, with the rest looked up from reference TRBV11-1 and TRBJ1-2, is EAEVAQSPRYKITEKSQAVAFWCDPISGHATLYWYRQILGQGPELLVQFQDESVVDDSQLPKDRFSAERLKGVDSTLKIQPAELGDSAMYLCASSSPGGHYGYTFGSGTRLTVV.

This clone was recorded only once. The rearrangement uses TRBV7-6 and TRBJ2-2; a weak D match, TRBD1 (6 bases). The CDR3 sequence is 14 residues long. V shed 6 bases and J shed 3 bases, with 11 bases lying between them. Germline V gene sequence: CDR1 SGHVS, CDR2 FNYEAQ. The CDR3 region is CASSHRVDTGELFF. In DNA form, the CDR3 reads TGTGCCAGCAGTCACAGGGTCGACACCGGGGAGCTGTTTTTT.

The chain uses TRBV7-2 and TRBJ1-5; the D gene is possibly TRBD1 (6 bases). Per the germline V gene, CDR1 is SGHTA and CDR2 is FQGNSA. The CDR3 consists of 13 residues. The germline V and J ends were trimmed by 9 bases and 9 bases, with 18 bases remaining between them. The CDR3, as DNA: TGTGCCAGTGCCGACAGGCGGAACGGGCCCCAGCATTTT. Its protein product is CASADRRNGPQHF.

The chain links TRBV29-1 to TRBJ1-1; 11 bases align to TRBD1. Per germline, CDR1 SQVTM and CDR2 ANQGSEA. The length of the CDR3 is 12 residues. J was trimmed by 8 bases and V by 6 bases; bases with no gene match: 5. The chain's CDR3 is CSVGTGGLEAFF. As DNA, the CDR3 is TGCAGCGTAGGGACAGGGGGGCTGGAAGCTTTCTTT.

The chain carries TRBV11-2 and TRBJ1-2; possible D gene TRBD1, 6 bases. Germline V lookup: CDR1 SGHAT, CDR2 FQNNGV. The length of the CDR3 is 13 residues. V was pared by 5 bases and J by 4 bases, with 11 bases between. In nucleotides, the CDR3 is TGTGCCAGCAGCCCCGGACAGATCTATGGCTACACCTTC. As protein: CASSPGQIYGYTF.

V gene TRBV6-1 combines with J gene TRBJ2-1; D remains unclear. Germline-derived CDR1 and CDR2 are MNHNS and SASEGT. This CDR3 contains 13 residues. The V gene lost 4 bases and the J gene lost 3 bases, with 7 bases spanning the gap. Here the CDR3 DNA reads TGTGCCAGCAGTGTTTCAGGCTACAATGAGCAGTTCTTC. Protein sequence: CASSVSGYNEQFF.

This clone was seen more than once but under ten times. The CDR3 DNA follows: TGTGCCAGCAGTTACTCGATGTCGGTAGCGGGTCACGAGCAGTACTTC. It codes for CASSYSMSVAGHEQYF. The chain uses TRBV6-5 and TRBJ2-7; 7 bases fit TRBD2. J was trimmed by 5 bases and V by 0 bases; bases with no gene match: 10. The CDR3 has 16 residues. CDR1 is MNHEY, CDR2 SVGAGI, per germline.

The V gene is TRBV5-1, the J gene TRBJ2-3; weak D call: TRBD1 (6 bases). This CDR3 region has 14 residues. CDR1 and CDR2 (germline): SGHRS, YFSETQ. The V end lost 9 bases, the J end lost 0 bases, and 14 bases lay between the germline ends. CDR3 DNA sequence: TGCGCCACCCACACAGGGCCTAGCACAGATACGCAGTATTTT. This sequence encodes CATHTGPSTDTQYF.

This clone was counted once. The junction does not match germline at one end; this may be a read error. The V call is TRBV7-9, the J call TRBJ2-7, with 8 bases aligning to TRBD1. The CDR3 runs 11 residues. The germline gives CDR1 SEHNR, CDR2 FQNEAQ (reference sequence). CDR3 sequence: CASSLLDRVGF. For the CDR3, the DNA is TGTGCCAGCAGCTTGTTGGACAGGGTAGGCTTC.

This sequence joins TRBV7-9 and TRBJ2-7; TRBD1 matches 7 bases. The CDR3 is 15 amino acids. Germline V gives CDR1 SEHNR, CDR2 FQNEAQ (reference sequence). V shed 4 bases and J 3 bases; nucleotides not matched to a gene: 9. The CDR3: CASSSRGQEIYEQYF. The CDR3, as DNA: TGTGCCAGCAGCTCCAGAGGACAGGAGATCTACGAGCAGTACTTC.

The chain joins TRBV18 to TRBJ2-1, with 9 bases aligning to TRBD2. In germline, CDR1 is KGHSH, CDR2 LQKENI. The J segment lost 4 bases and the V segment lost 1 base, leaving 2 bases of the junction unmatched. This CDR3 region has 15 residues. The CDR3: CASSPLAGAYNEQFF. The CDR3 DNA reads as TGTGCCAGCTCACCACTAGCGGGGGCTTACAATGAGCAGTTCTTC.

This clone has only one observation. The gene calls are TRBV10-3 and TRBJ2-7; TRBD2 aligns across 7 bases. V was pared by 1 base and J by 6 bases, with 6 bases of the junction left unmatched. Looked up from germline, CDR1 is ENHRY and CDR2 is SYGVKD. The CDR3 spans 14 residues. CDR3: CAISELGGEGEQYF. Here the CDR3 DNA reads TGTGCCATCAGTGAGTTGGGAGGGGAGGGCGAGCAGTACTTC.

This chain joins TRBV18 and TRBJ1-6, with D unclear. Per the germline V gene, CDR1 is KGHSH and CDR2 is LQKENI. Trimming removed 4 bases from V and 9 bases from J, with 22 bases in between. The CDR3 has 17 amino acids. The CDR3 here is CASSQSRSQTGSSPLHF. Here the CDR3 DNA reads TGTGCCAGCTCACAATCTCGAAGCCAGACGGGGAGTTCACCCCTCCACTTT.

A word on this clone: A read error may produce the germline difference seen at one junction end. Other DNA sequences within the sample encode an identical CDR3. This chain uses TRBV5-1 with TRBJ2-1; TRBD2 might be the D (8 bases). CDR1 and CDR2 (germline): SGHRS, YFSETQ. The CDR3 loop spans 15 amino acids. The CDR3 loop reads CASSRGGTAYNEQFF. CDR3 nucleotide sequence: TGTGCCAGCAGCCGCGGGGGGACAGCCTACAATGAGCAGTTCTTC.

In this sample, this clone turned up once. This chain uses TRBV20-1 with TRBJ1-2; the D is unclear. The CDR3 extends over 10 amino acids. Germline loops: CDR1 DFQATT, CDR2 SNEGSKA (reference sequence). Deletions cut 6 bases from V and 5 bases from J, with 7 bases between. The CDR3 loop reads CSAWEYGYTF. CDR3 in DNA: TGCAGTGCGTGGGAGTATGGCTACACCTTC.

The chain joins TRBV28 to TRBJ2-7; unclear D gene. The CDR3 spans 14 residues. CDR1 and CDR2 from the germline V gene are MDHEN and SYDVKM. Trimming removed 3 bases from V and 5 bases from J, with 14 bases in between. The CDR3 sequence: CASSFLGPVDEQYF. In nucleotides, the CDR3 is TGTGCCAGCAGTTTTCTGGGCCCGGTGGACGAGCAGTACTTC.

The chain employs TRBV27 and TRBJ2-7; no reliable D call. This CDR3 is 14 amino acids long. The V gene lost 11 bases and the J gene lost 2 bases, with 19 bases spanning the gap. Germline values: CDR1 MNHEY, CDR2 SMNVEV (reference sequence). Here the CDR3 DNA reads TGTGCCTGCCCCCCGAGACACATAACCTACGAGCAGTACTTC. Amino acids: CACPPRHITYEQYF.

The chain employs TRBV6-6 and TRBJ2-1, with D maybe TRBD1 (5 bases). V was shortened by 4 bases and J by 4 bases, with 11 bases between the two germline ends. Germline CDR1 is MNHNY and CDR2 is SVGAGI (reference sequence). This CDR3 has 14 residues. The CDR3 sequence: CASSFATGYNEQFF. CDR3 sequence (DNA): TGTGCCAGCAGTTTCGCCACAGGATACAATGAGCAGTTCTTC.